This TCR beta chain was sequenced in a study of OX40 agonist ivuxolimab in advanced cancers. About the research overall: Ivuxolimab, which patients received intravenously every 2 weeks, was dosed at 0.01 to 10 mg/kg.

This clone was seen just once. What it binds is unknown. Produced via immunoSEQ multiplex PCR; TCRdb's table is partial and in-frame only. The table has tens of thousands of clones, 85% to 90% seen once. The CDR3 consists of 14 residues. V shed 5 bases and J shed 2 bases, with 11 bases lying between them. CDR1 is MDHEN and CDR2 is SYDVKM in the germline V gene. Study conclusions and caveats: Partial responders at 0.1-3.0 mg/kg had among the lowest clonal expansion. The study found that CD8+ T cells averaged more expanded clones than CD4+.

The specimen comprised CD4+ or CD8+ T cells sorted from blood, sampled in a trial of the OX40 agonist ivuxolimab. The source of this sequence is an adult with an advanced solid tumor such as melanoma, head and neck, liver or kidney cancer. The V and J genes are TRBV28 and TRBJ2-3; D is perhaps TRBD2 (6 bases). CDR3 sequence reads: CASSRGKDTDTQYF. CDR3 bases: TGTGCCAGCAGTCGCGGGAAGGACACAGATACGCAGTATTTT.